The 32 T cell receptor beta chains below were found in one sample sequenced in a study of beta chain bispecific antibodies for T cell cancers. Study conclusions and caveats: In these mixed samples, most targeted TRBV reads derived from the leukemia cell line.

These receptors are not linked to any known antigen. TCRdb called the 5' RACE reads again in MiXCR, with one record for every CDR3 protein. The table has tens of thousands of distinct CDR3 sequences, roughly 3% seen once. T cells were expanded from blood mononuclear cells for 3 to 4 days with anti-CD3 OKT3 or CD3/CD28 beads. Source material: healthy donor T cells cultured with leukemia cells. Receptor source: a human donor in good health. Some clones in this sample may be carry-over from other donors' samples.

In this sample, this clonotype turned up many times. The chain recombines TRBV5-1 with TRBJ2-7; D tentatively fits TRBD1 or TRBD2 (5 bases each). Germline V gives CDR1 SGHRS, CDR2 YFSETQ. The CDR3 consists of 14 residues. The V end was cut by 3 bases, the J end by 3 bases, with 13 bases between. Here the CDR3 reads CASSSGTQNYEQYF. The CDR3 DNA is TGCGCCAGCAGCTCCGGGACGCAAAACTACGAGCAGTACTTC.

By sample fraction, this clonotype is medium-sized. The V gene is TRBV5-1, the J gene TRBJ2-7; D not resolved. The CDR3 is 13 amino acids. Trimming left V 3 bases short and J 7 bases short, with 14 bases between. Germline CDR1 is SGHRS and CDR2 is YFSETQ. This chain's CDR3 is CASSWSGYEEQYF. CDR3 bases: TGCGCCAGCAGCTGGAGTGGCTACGAGGAGCAGTACTTC.

This clonotype qualifies as medium-sized. This sequence joins TRBV27 and TRBJ1-5; D gene uncertain. CDR1 and CDR2 (germline): MNHEY, SMNVEV (reference sequence). There are 13 residues in the CDR3. The V end lost 5 bases, the J end lost 5 bases, and 10 bases lay between the germline ends. DNA for the CDR3: TGTGCCAGCAGTCCCTCTGGGCATCAGCCCCAGCATTTT. This encodes CASSPSGHQPQHF.

By proportion, this clonotype is medium-sized. The genes are TRBV28 and TRBJ2-1, with D perhaps matching TRBD2 (5 bases). The CDR3 is 15 amino acids. Per the germline V gene, CDR1 is MDHEN and CDR2 is SYDVKM. The V gene lost 4 bases and the J gene lost 5 bases, with 15 bases spanning the gap. CDR3 in DNA: TGTGCCAGCAGTTACCGGGGAGTCGGCCACAATGAGCAGTTCTTC. Its protein is CASSYRGVGHNEQFF.

The sample holds many counts of this clonotype. The chain combines TRBV6-1 with TRBJ1-1; 7 bases match TRBD1. CDR1 MNHNS and CDR2 SASEGT come from the germline V gene. There are 17 residues in the CDR3. J was trimmed by 1 base and V by 3 bases; bases with no gene match: 11. CDR3 in DNA: TGTGCCAGCAGTGATTACCGATTAGACAGGGAGAACACTGAAGCTTTCTTT. Protein product: CASSDYRLDRENTEAFF.

This clonotype was recorded many times. The J gene is TRBJ2-7, the V gene TRBV5-1, with 8 bases lining up with TRBD1. The CDR3 runs to 14 residues. Trimming cost V 2 bases and J 6 bases; bases outside gene matches: 7. Looked up from germline, CDR1 is SGHRS and CDR2 is YFSETQ. The CDR3 nucleotides are TGCGCCAGCAGCTTACGACAGGGGTATGGCGAGCAGTACTTC. Encoded protein: CASSLRQGYGEQYF.

This clonotype was observed many times. The chain combines TRBV14 with TRBJ1-2; D is possibly TRBD1 (5 bases). The length of the CDR3 is 14 residues. Trimming took off 4 bases at V and 3 bases at J, with 12 bases between the two ends. CDR1 is SGHDN and CDR2 is FVKESK in the germline V gene. In nucleotides, the CDR3 is TGTGCCAGCAGCCCCAGGGAGGGCTACTATGGCTACACCTTC. Residues: CASSPREGYYGYTF. Full variable domain (outside the CDR3, taken from reference TRBV14 and TRBJ1-2): EAGVTQFPSHSVIEKGQTVTLRCDPISGHDNLYWYRRVMGKEIKFLLHFVKESKQDESGMPNNRFLAERTGGTYSTLKVQPAELEDSGVYFCASSPREGYYGYTFGSGTRLTVV.

The chain joins TRBV7-9 to TRBJ1-2; a possible D gene is TRBD1 (5 bases). This CDR3 region has 16 residues. Trimming took 2 bases from V and 2 from J, leaving 15 bases between them. Germline CDR1 SEHNR, CDR2 FQNEAQ (reference sequence). The CDR3 protein is CASSLPRQQSNYGYTF. CDR3 coding DNA: TGTGCCAGCAGCTTACCTCGACAGCAGTCAAACTATGGCTACACCTTC.

The sample holds a few counts of this clonotype. This chain links TRBV14 with TRBJ2-3; TRBD1 matches at 9 bases. J gave up 4 bases and V 4 bases, and 6 bases lay outside the gene matches. This CDR3 contains 15 residues. Per germline, CDR1 SGHDN and CDR2 FVKESK. The CDR3 loop reads CASSLRTGASDTQYF. In DNA, the CDR3 is TGTGCCAGCAGCCTCCGGACAGGGGCCTCAGATACGCAGTATTTT.

This clonotype was seen at least ten times. J is TRBJ2-1 and V is TRBV20-1; TRBD1 matches at 7 bases. V lost 6 bases, J lost 7 bases, and 12 bases stayed unmatched. Germline CDR1 is DFQATT and CDR2 is SNEGSKA (reference sequence). This CDR3 is 14 amino acids long. The CDR3 DNA reads TGCAGTGCCATTGGCGCTAAACAGGGGAATGAGCAGTTCTTC. Protein sequence: CSAIGAKQGNEQFF.

Ten or more counts support this clonotype. This chain connects TRBV7-9 to TRBJ1-1; D unclear. V was cut by 2 bases and J by 3 bases, with 7 bases left in between. Germline V gives CDR1 SEHNR, CDR2 FQNEAQ (reference sequence). This CDR3 region has 13 residues. The CDR3 bases are TGTGCCAGCAGCTTACGGCAGGACACTGAAGCTTTCTTT. Translation: CASSLRQDTEAFF.

This clonotype was observed many times. V usage is TRBV27 and J usage is TRBJ2-3; D is possibly TRBD2 (6 bases). This CDR3 spans 15 amino acids. The germline V and J ends were trimmed by 6 bases and 2 bases, with 15 bases remaining between them. Germline V gene sequence: CDR1 MNHEY, CDR2 SMNVEV (reference sequence). The CDR3 sequence: CASSPARGFTDTQYF. For the CDR3, the DNA is TGTGCCAGCAGCCCAGCGCGGGGATTCACAGATACGCAGTATTTT.

This clonotype was detected ten times or more. The chain links TRBV18 to TRBJ2-5, with D tentatively TRBD2 (6 bases). This CDR3 comprises 17 residues. Germline V CDR1 and CDR2: KGHSH, LQKENI. V was cut by 2 bases and J by 2 bases, with 18 bases left in between. The CDR3 protein is CASSPWSPAGPQETQYF. In nucleotides, the CDR3 is TGTGCCAGCTCACCATGGAGCCCGGCGGGGCCGCAAGAGACCCAGTACTTC.

This clonotype has at least ten counts. The chain employs TRBV5-6 and TRBJ2-3, with TRBD2 identical over 7 bases. The ends lost 4 bases at V and 2 bases at J; junction bases unmatched: 7. Germline V gene sequence: CDR1 SGHDT, CDR2 YYEEEE. This CDR3 is built from 15 residues. The CDR3 DNA reads TGTGCCAGCAGCCTGATAGCGGGTGCCACAGATACGCAGTATTTT. Amino acid sequence: CASSLIAGATDTQYF. Variable domain in full (rest from reference TRBV5-6 and TRBJ2-3): DAGVTQSPTHLIKTRGQQVTLRCSPKSGHDTVSWYQQALGQGPQFIFQYYEEEERQRGNFPDRFSGHQFPNYSSELNVNALLLGDSALYLCASSLIAGATDTQYFGPGTRLTVL.

This clonotype was counted ten times or more. This chain connects TRBV25-1 to TRBJ2-3, with 9 bases that match TRBD2. Germline V CDR1 and CDR2: MGHDK, SYGVNS. The CDR3 loop spans 16 amino acids. The V gene end was trimmed by 0 bases and the J gene end by 1 base; junction bases not matched to a gene: 2. CDR3 amino acids: CASSEYSGGGTDTQYF. DNA for the CDR3: TGTGCCAGCAGTGAATATAGCGGGGGAGGCACAGATACGCAGTATTTT.

This clonotype was counted many times. The rearrangement links TRBV20-1 to TRBJ2-7, with 8 bases identical to TRBD2. The ends lost 3 bases at V and 0 bases at J; junction bases unmatched: 10. Germline CDR1 reads DFQATT; CDR2 reads SNEGSKA (reference sequence). There are 16 residues in the CDR3. The CDR3 sequence: CSASPPQAGDSYEQYF. The CDR3 DNA reads as TGCAGTGCTAGCCCTCCTCAAGCGGGGGACTCCTACGAGCAGTACTTC.

This clonotype has a count of ten or more. The chain combines TRBV6-5 with TRBJ1-1; D gene ambiguous. With 6 bases removed from V and 0 bases from J, the gap between germline ends came to 2 bases. Looked up from germline, CDR1 is MNHEY and CDR2 is SVGAGI. This CDR3 is 11 amino acids long. The CDR3 protein is CASRVNTEAFF. The CDR3 DNA reads TGTGCCAGCAGAGTGAACACTGAAGCTTTCTTT.

The table lists this clonotype with many counts. The chain has TRBV29-1 and TRBJ2-1, with a weak D call TRBD1 (6 bases). V shed 7 bases and J shed 8 bases, with 12 bases lying between them. From germline, CDR1 is SQVTM and CDR2 ANQGSEA. CDR3 length: 11 amino acids. CDR3 DNA: TGCAGCGGAACAGGGTTGGATGAGCAGTTCTTC. As protein: CSGTGLDEQFF.

This clonotype was counted a few times. The CDR3 DNA reads TGTGCCAGCAGTGCCACTCTGACCGGTGAAGCTTTCTTT. This translates into CASSATLTGEAFF. V and J are TRBV6-1 and TRBJ1-1; D not resolved. The CDR3 spans 13 residues. V dropped 4 bases and J dropped 7 bases, with 13 bases sitting between them. Germline lookup yields CDR1 MNHNS and CDR2 SASEGT.

A single count supports this clonotype. This sequence may be a read error, since a much larger clone differs from it by one base. The chain carries TRBV20-1 and TRBJ1-1; TRBD1 matches at 7 bases. Per germline, CDR1 DFQATT and CDR2 SNEGSKA (reference sequence). Unmatched junction bases numbered 16, after V lost 5 bases and J lost 1 base. The CDR3 has 17 residues. The CDR3 DNA reads as TGCAGTGCTCAACTTACAGGGGTCTATTTCCGGAACACTGAAGCTTTCTTT. Its translation is CSAQLTGVYFRNTEAFF.

The chain is built from TRBV30 and TRBJ2-7, with D perhaps matching TRBD1 (5 bases). The V end lost 1 base, the J end lost 6 bases, and 7 bases lay between the germline ends. The CDR3 has 11 residues. The V gene's germline CDR1 is GTSNPN and CDR2 SVGIG (reference sequence). CDR3 sequence (DNA): TGTGCCTGGAGTGGTAGGGGCGAGCAGTACTTC. Its translation: CAWSGRGEQYF.

This clonotype came up many times. The rearrangement links TRBV19 to TRBJ2-7; 8 bases are a match to TRBD2. The CDR3 is 14 residues long. Germline V CDR1 and CDR2: LNHDA, SQIVND (reference sequence). V shed 3 bases and J 3 bases; nucleotides not matched to a gene: 4. The CDR3 DNA reads as TGTGCCAGTAGTATCCGGGAGGGGCTCTACGAGCAGTACTTC. This encodes CASSIREGLYEQYF.

The chain carries TRBV27 and TRBJ1-1, with D hard to call. The germline gives CDR1 MNHEY, CDR2 SMNVEV (reference sequence). Trimming took off 0 bases at V and 6 bases at J, with 8 bases between the two ends. The CDR3 runs to 13 residues. The DNA for the CDR3 is TGTGCCAGCAGTTTATCAGGGTACGCTGAAGCTTTCTTT. Residues: CASSLSGYAEAFF.

The table lists this clonotype with many counts. The CDR3 region has the DNA TGTGCCAGCAGTTCCCCCCCCGGTGGGCGCGATGAAAAACTGTTTTTT. It encodes CASSSPPGGRDEKLFF. V and J are TRBV28 and TRBJ1-4; D ambiguous. Germline CDR1 is MDHEN and CDR2 is SYDVKM. The CDR3 contains 16 residues. The germline V and J ends were trimmed by 4 bases and 6 bases, with 18 bases remaining between them.

This clonotype has at least ten counts. CDR3 in DNA: TGCGCCAGCAGCTTGGGGACAGTTGGCGGGGAGCTGTTTTTT. This encodes CASSLGTVGGELFF. The chain employs TRBV5-1 and TRBJ2-2; maybe TRBD1 (6 bases). The CDR3 runs to 14 residues. V shed 0 bases and J shed 7 bases, with 10 bases lying between them. CDR1 is SGHRS and CDR2 is YFSETQ in the germline V gene.

The chain combines TRBV7-9 with TRBJ1-1, with D tentatively TRBD1 (5 bases). Germline CDR1 reads SEHNR; CDR2 reads FQNEAQ (reference sequence). The germline V and J ends were trimmed by 4 bases and 1 base, with 7 bases remaining between them. This CDR3 has 13 amino acids. The CDR3 DNA is TGTGCCAGCAGCTATGGGGGGAACACTGAAGCTTTCTTT. It encodes CASSYGGNTEAFF.

By its share, this clonotype is medium-sized. The V gene is TRBV27, the J gene TRBJ2-7; D may be TRBD2 (6 bases). This CDR3 is built from 12 residues. Germline values: CDR1 MNHEY, CDR2 SMNVEV (reference sequence). V was shortened by 5 bases and J by 4 bases, with 9 bases between the two germline ends. The CDR3 DNA is TGTGCCAGCAGTCCTGGGGGGTACGAGCAGTACTTC. This encodes CASSPGGYEQYF.

This clonotype was found many times. An end of the junction differs from the germline gene, which may be a read error. The CDR3: CASSLGGQGARETQYF. As DNA, the CDR3 is TGTGCTAGCAGCTTAGGGGGACAAGGAGCCCGCGAGACCCAGTACTTC. The rearrangement joins TRBV7-7 to TRBJ2-5; maybe TRBD1 (6 bases). Germline V CDR1 and CDR2: SSHAT, FNYEAQ (reference sequence). The CDR3 is 16 residues long.

This clonotype was observed many times. The chain employs TRBV20-1 and TRBJ2-5; the D call may be TRBD1 or TRBD2 (5 bases each). V dropped 0 bases and J dropped 5 bases, with 16 bases sitting between them. Germline V gives CDR1 DFQATT, CDR2 SNEGSKA (reference sequence). The CDR3 spans 15 residues. In nucleotides, the CDR3 is TGCAGTGCTAGAGACCCCGGGACGGCAGGGGAGACCCAGTACTTC. Translation gives CSARDPGTAGETQYF.

This clonotype showed up many times. The genes are TRBV5-1 and TRBJ2-1; 8 nucleotides agree with TRBD2. CDR3 length: 13 amino acids. After removal of 4 bases from V and 6 bases from J, the junction contained 3 bases not matched to a gene. Per germline, CDR1 SGHRS and CDR2 YFSETQ. The CDR3: CASSAGTSNEQFF. The CDR3 DNA sequence: TGCGCCAGCAGCGCTGGGACTAGCAATGAGCAGTTCTTC.

Ten or more counts support this clonotype. V is TRBV4-1 and J is TRBJ2-7; 7 bases line up with TRBD1. This CDR3 comprises 13 residues. Germline-derived CDR1 and CDR2 are MGHRA and YSYEKL. J lost 5 bases, V lost 1 base, and 2 bases had no gene match. CDR3 loop: CASSQGQGDEQYF. CDR3 nucleotide sequence: TGCGCCAGCAGCCAAGGACAGGGTGACGAGCAGTACTTC.

This clonotype was seen many times. The rearrangement links TRBV7-9 to TRBJ2-7, with D maybe TRBD2 (5 bases). The CDR3 totals 13 residues. The germline gives CDR1 SEHNR, CDR2 FQNEAQ (reference sequence). Trimming cost V 2 bases and J 2 bases, with 7 bases left between them. The CDR3 here is CASSLSGTYEQYF. CDR3 coding DNA: TGTGCCAGCAGCTTAAGCGGCACCTACGAGCAGTACTTC. Using reference TRBV7-9 and TRBJ2-7 for the parts outside the CDR3, the full variable domain is DTGVSQNPRHKITKRGQNVTFRCDPISEHNRLYWYRQTLGQGPEFLTYFQNEAQLEKSRLLSDRFSAERPKGSFSTLEIQRTEQGDSAMYLCASSLSGTYEQYFGPGTRLTVT.